The clone carrying this T cell receptor (beta chain) was seen only a few times. Its antigen remains unknown. This entry comes from a study of T cell responses to AZD1222 COVID-19 vaccine. Study-level results: Clonal diversity was possibly underestimated; the donors were predominantly white British and more often female.

Germline V gives CDR1 GTSNPN, CDR2 SVGIG (reference sequence). After removal of 5 bases from V and 3 bases from J, the junction contained 3 bases not matched to a gene. The CDR3 runs to 12 residues. Clones were read by immunoSEQ multiplex PCR, and TCRdb kept only the in-frame ones, dropping some. The top ten clones hold 7% to 8.5% of a sample with over 100,000 clones, over 85% of them seen once. The sample in question was peripheral blood, obtained on day 0 of AZD1222 vaccination. J is TRBJ2-7 and V is TRBV30; 8 bases agree with TRBD1. The TCR was taken from an adult in good health. DNA for the CDR3: TGTGCCTGGGACAGGGGCAACTACGAGCAGTACTTC. It encodes CAWDRGNYEQYF. The full variable domain, completed using reference TRBV30 and TRBJ2-7, is SQTIHQWPATLVQPVGSPLSLECTVEGTSNPNLYWYRQAAGRGLQLLFYSVGIGQISSEVPQNLSASRPQDRQFILSSKKLLLSDSGFYLCAWDRGNYEQYFGPGTRLTVT.